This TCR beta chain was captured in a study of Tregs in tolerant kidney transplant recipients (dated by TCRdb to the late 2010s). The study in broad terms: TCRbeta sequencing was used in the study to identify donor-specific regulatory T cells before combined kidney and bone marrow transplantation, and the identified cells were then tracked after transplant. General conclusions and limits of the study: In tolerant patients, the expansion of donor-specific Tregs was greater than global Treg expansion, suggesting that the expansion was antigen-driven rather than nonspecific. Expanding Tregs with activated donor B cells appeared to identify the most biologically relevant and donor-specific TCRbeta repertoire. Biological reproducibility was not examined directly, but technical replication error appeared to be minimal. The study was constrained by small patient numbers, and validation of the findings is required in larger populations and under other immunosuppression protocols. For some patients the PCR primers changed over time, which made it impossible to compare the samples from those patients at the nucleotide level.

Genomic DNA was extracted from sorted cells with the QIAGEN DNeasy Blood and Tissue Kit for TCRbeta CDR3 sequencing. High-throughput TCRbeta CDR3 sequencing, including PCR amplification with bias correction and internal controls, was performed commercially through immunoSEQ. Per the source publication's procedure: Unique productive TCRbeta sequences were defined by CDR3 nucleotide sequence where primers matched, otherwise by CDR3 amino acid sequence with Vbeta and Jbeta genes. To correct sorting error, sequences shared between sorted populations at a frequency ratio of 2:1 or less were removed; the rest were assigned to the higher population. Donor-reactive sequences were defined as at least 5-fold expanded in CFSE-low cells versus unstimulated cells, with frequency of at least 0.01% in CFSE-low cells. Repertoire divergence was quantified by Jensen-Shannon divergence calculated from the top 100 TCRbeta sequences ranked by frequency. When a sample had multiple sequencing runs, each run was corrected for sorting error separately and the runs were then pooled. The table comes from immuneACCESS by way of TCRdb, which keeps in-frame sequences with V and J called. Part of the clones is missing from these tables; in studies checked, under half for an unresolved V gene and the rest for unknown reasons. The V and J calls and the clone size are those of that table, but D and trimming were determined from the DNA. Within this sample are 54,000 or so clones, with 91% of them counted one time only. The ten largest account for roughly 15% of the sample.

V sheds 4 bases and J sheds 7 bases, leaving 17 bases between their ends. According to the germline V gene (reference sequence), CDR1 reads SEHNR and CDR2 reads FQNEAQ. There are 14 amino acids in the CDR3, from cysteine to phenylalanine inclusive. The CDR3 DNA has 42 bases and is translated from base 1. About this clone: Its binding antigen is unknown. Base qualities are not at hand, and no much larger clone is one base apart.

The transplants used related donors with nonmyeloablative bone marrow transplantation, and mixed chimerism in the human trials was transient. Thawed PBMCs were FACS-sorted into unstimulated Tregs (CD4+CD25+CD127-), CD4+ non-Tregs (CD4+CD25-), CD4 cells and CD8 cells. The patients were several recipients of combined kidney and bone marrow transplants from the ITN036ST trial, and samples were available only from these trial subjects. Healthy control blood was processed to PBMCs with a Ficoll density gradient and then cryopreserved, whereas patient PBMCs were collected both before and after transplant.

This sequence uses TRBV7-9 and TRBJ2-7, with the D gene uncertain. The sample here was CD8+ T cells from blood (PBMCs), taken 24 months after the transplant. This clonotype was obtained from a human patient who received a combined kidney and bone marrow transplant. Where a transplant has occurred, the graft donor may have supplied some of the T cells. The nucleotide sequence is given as TGTGCCAGCAGCTACCTCGACCCATCGAGGGAGCAGTACTTC. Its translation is CASSYLDPSREQYF.